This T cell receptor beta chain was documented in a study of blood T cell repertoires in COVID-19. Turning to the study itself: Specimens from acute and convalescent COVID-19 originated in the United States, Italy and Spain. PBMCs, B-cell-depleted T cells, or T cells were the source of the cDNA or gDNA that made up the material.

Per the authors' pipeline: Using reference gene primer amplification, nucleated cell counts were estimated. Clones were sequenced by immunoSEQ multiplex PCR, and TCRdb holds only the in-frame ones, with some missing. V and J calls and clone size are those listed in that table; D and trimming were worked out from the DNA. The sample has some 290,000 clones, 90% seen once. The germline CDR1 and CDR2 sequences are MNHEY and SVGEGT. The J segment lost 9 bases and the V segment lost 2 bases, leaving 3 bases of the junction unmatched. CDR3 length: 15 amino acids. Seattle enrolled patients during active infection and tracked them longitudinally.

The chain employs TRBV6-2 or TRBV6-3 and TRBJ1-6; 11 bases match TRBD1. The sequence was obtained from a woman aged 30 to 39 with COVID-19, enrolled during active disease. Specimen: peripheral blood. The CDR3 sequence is CASSYAGQGVSPLHF. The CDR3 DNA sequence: TGTGCCAGCAGTTACGCGGGACAGGGGGTTTCACCCCTCCACTTT.